The following is a TCR beta chain sequence with its context. Antigen unknown. Since a much larger clone is just one base distant, this may be a read error. Each donor was a healthy Caucasian. This CDR3 spans 11 amino acids. V was pared by 7 bases and J by 5 bases, with 9 bases between. Germline values: CDR1 MNHEY, CDR2 SVGAGI. These data belong to a study of identical twins. Study conclusions and caveats: Less excess twin sharing appeared in beta out-of-frame sequences. Models predicted too little out-of-frame TCR alpha sharing in monozygotic twins.

TCRdb passed the 5' RACE reads through MiXCR, listing each CDR3 protein once. The sample holds 550,000 to 800,000 distinct CDR3 sequences, 7.1% seen once. In addition, the sample was reused for a study of yellow fever vaccine responses in identical twins. Turning to that study: As reported, the vaccine T cell response of twins seemed partly convergent and partly personalized.

The TCR was taken from a woman aged 18-35 years in good health. What was sequenced was PBMCs. The V call is TRBV6-5, the J call TRBJ2-7; D call uncertain. The CDR3 protein is CASTQGNEQYF. The CDR3 region has the DNA TGTGCCAGCACCCAAGGGAACGAGCAGTACTTC.